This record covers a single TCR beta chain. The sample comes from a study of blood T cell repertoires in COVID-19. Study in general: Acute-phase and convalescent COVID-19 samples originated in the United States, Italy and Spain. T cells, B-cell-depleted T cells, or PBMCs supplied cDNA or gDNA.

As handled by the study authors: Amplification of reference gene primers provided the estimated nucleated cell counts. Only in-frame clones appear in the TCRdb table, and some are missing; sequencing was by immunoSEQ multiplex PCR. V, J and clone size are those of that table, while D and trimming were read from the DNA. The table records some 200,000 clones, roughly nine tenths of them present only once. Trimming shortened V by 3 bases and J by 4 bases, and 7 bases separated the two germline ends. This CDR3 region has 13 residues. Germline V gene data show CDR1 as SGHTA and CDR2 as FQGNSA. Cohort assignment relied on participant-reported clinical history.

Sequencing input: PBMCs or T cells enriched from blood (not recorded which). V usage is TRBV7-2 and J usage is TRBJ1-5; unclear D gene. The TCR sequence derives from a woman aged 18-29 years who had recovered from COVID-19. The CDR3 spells CASSFGKNQPQHF. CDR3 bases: TGTGCCAGCAGCTTCGGGAAAAATCAGCCCCAGCATTTT.